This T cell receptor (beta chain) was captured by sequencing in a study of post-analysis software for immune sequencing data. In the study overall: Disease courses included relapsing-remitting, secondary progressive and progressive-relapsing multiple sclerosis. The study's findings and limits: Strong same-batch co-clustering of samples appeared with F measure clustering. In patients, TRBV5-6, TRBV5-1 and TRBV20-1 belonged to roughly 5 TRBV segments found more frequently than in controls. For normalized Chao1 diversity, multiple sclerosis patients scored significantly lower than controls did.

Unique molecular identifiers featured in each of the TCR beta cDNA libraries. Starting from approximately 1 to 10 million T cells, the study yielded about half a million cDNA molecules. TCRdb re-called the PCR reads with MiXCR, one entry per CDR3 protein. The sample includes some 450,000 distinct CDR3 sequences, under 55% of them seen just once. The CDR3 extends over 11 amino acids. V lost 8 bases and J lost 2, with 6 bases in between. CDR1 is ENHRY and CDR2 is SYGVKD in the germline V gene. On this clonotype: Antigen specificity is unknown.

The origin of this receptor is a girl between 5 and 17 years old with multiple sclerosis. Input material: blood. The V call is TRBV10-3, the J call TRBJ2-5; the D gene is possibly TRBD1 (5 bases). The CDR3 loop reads CAIAGQETQYF. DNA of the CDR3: TGTGCCATCGCAGGGCAAGAGACCCAGTACTTC.